Each of the 4 T cell receptor beta chains below was sequenced from the same sample in a study of Ad26.COV2.S vaccination and SARS-CoV-2 variants. This sample's treatment: around 19 received Ad26.COV2.S at low or high dose, single or two shots; 5 received placebo; per-sample allocation not given. Sample collection was performed on day 63 after the first vaccine or placebo injection. Sequenced by immunoSEQ multiplex PCR; TCRdb stores in-frame clones only, minus some. Found here are 430,000 or so clones, 85% to 90% of them singletons; the top ten hold over 2.5%. This sample comprised peripheral blood, obtained in a trial of Ad26.COV2.S vaccine versus placebo. The receptors originated from a person aged 18-65 years who received the Ad26.COV2.S COVID-19 vaccine or a placebo.

The rearrangement links TRBV18 to TRBJ2-5; D is perhaps TRBD2 (6 bases). The CDR3 extends over 13 amino acids. Germline V CDR1 and CDR2: KGHSH, LQKENI. Trimming took off 3 bases at V and 4 bases at J, with 9 bases between the two ends. Here the CDR3 DNA reads TGTGCCAGCTCACCTCGGGGGTCAGAGACCCAGTACTTC. Its protein is CASSPRGSETQYF.

This sequence joins TRBV19 and TRBJ1-4; D gene uncertain. The CDR3 length is 15 residues. Trimming removed 6 bases at V and 1 base at J, with 12 bases between. The germline CDR1 and CDR2 sequences are LNHDA and SQIVND (reference sequence). The CDR3 DNA follows: TGTGCCAGTAGATTCCGGGGTCAAACTAATGAAAAACTGTTTTTT. Protein product: CASRFRGQTNEKLFF.

V is TRBV28 and J is TRBJ1-1; TRBD1 is a possible D gene (5 bases). The CDR3 sequence is 11 residues long. The germline CDR1 and CDR2 sequences are MDHEN and SYDVKM. V lost 11 bases to trimming and J lost 8 bases, with 15 bases between them. The CDR3 nucleotides are TGTGCCTCGGGGGGAAGGAGAGAAGCTTTCTTT. Protein product: CASGGRREAFF.

This chain links TRBV18 with TRBJ2-1; possible D gene TRBD1, 5 bases. Germline values: CDR1 KGHSH, CDR2 LQKENI. Trimming removed 3 bases from V and 5 bases from J, with 14 bases in between. The CDR3 consists of 15 residues. CDR3 sequence (DNA): TGTGCCAGCTCACCGTGGCAGGGCGGCCACAATGAGCAGTTCTTC. Translated: CASSPWQGGHNEQFF.